This TCR beta chain was identified during a study of shared clonotypes between healthy human individuals. Using immunoSEQ multiplex PCR, the repertoire was profiled, and TCRdb retains in-frame clones only, with some absent. The profile shows 1.6 million or so clones, roughly 97% of them singletons. CDR3 size: 16 residues. V was trimmed by 0 bases and J by 0 bases, leaving 11 bases between them. Germline V gene lookup returns CDR1 SGHDN and CDR2 FVKESK. The TCR was taken from a man between 25 and 39 years old in good health. Source material: naive CD4+ T cells sorted from blood. The subset: CD45RA+ positively selected. V and J are TRBV14 and TRBJ1-1; perhaps TRBD1 as D (5 bases). The CDR3 sequence: CASSQEWGFMNTEAFF. CDR3 bases: TGTGCCAGCAGCCAAGAGTGGGGGTTTATGAACACTGAAGCTTTCTTT.